This is a list of T cell receptor beta chains from one sample in a study of T cell repertoires in cytomegalovirus infection. Using its own MiXCR run on the reads, TCRdb lists one record per CDR3 protein. The table has hundreds of thousands of distinct CDR3 sequences, roughly a sixth seen once. The source material was PBMCs. These receptors all stem from a human donor in good health (CMV status not recorded). Some clones in this sample may be carry-over from other donors' samples. The CDR3 runs from the conserved cysteine through the conserved F or W. D genes are given only for firm matches. Rows may omit the clone size; those that give it use once, few, many or a size class.

TRBJ2-7 - TRBV6-1 - TGTGCCAGCAGTGAAGCGCTTTCTGGGTCCTACGAGCAGTACTTC CASSEALSGSYEQYF
TRBJ1-3 - TRBV28 - TGTGCCAGCACCCCGACAGGTCTACTTTCTGGAAACACCATATATTTT CASTPTGLLSGNTIYF
TRBJ1-3 many TRBV7-2 - TGTGCCAGCAGCCTAGGGGGATACGAATCCATATATTTT CASSLGGYESIYF
TRBJ2-3 - TRBV3-1 - TGTGCCAGCAGCCAAGGCCCAGTGAGCACAGATACGCAGTATTTT CASSQGPVSTDTQYF
TRBJ1-2 - TRBV20-1 - TGCAGTGCACCGGGGGACTATGGCTACACCTTC CSAPGDYGYTF
TRBJ2-7 - TRBV7-2 - TGTGCCAGCAGCTCCCCCCCCGAGGAGCAGTACTTC CASSSPPEEQYF
TRBJ2-5 - TRBV5-1 TRBD1 TGCGCCAGCAGCCCGGGACAGGGGGCGTTCGTAGAGACCCAGTACTTC CASSPGQGAFVETQYF
TRBJ2-5 - TRBV7-6 TRBD2 TGTGCCAGCAGCCCCCCGACGGGGGGGGAGACCCAGTACTTC CASSPPTGGETQYF
TRBJ1-1 - TRBV4-2 - TGTGCCAGCAGCCAGGGAGCCGCGAACACTGAAGCTTTCTTT CASSQGAANTEAFF
TRBJ2-5 many TRBV28 - TGTGCCAGCAGCTTAAATATGGGGACCCAGTACTTC CASSLNMGTQYF
TRBJ1-2 few TRBV12-3/TRBV12-4 - TGTGCCAGCAGCTTCGGGGACGGGAATGGCTACACCTTC CASSFGDGNGYTF
TRBJ2-1 - TRBV20-1 - TGCAGTGCCAGGCGATTTCGGGGGGCCGGCAATGAGCAGTTCTTC CSARRFRGAGNEQFF
TRBJ1-1 many TRBV6-2/TRBV6-3 - TGTGCCAGCAGTTACGGGGGGACGGCTAACACTGAAGCTTTCTTT CASSYGGTANTEAFF
TRBJ1-4 - TRBV3-1 - TGTGCCAGCAGCCCCAGTTCATTCGAAAAACTGTTTTTT CASSPSSFEKLFF
TRBJ2-2 many TRBV20-1 TRBD1 TGCAGTGTTAGCCCACAGGGGGCCTCCGGGGAGCTGTTTTTT CSVSPQGASGELFF
TRBJ1-5 few TRBV25-1 - TGTGCCAGCAGTGAATGGGGGGGCTGGCAGCCCCAGCATTTT CASSEWGGWQPQHF
TRBJ1-6 few TRBV18 TRBD1 TGTGCCAGCTCACCGCGGACAGGGGAAAATTCACCCCTCCACTTT CASSPRTGENSPLHF
TRBJ2-7 - TRBV4-1 - TGCGCCAGCAGTCAGCCCTATCGCGGGACAAAGAGCTACGAGCAGTACTTC CASSQPYRGTKSYEQYF
TRBJ1-6 few TRBV9 - TGTGCCAGCAGCCCGGGACGGCATAATTCACCCCTCCACTTT CASSPGRHNSPLHF
TRBJ1-5 many TRBV7-8 - TGTGCCAGCAGCTTAGAAGGATCCCCTCATCAGCCCCAGCATTTT CASSLEGSPHQPQHF
TRBJ1-3 few TRBV6-5 - TGTGCCAGCACCAACGGGGGAAACACCATATATTTT CASTNGGNTIYF
TRBJ2-1 many TRBV7-2 - TGTGCCAGCAGCTTAGCGCGTGGCGGGACCCGCTACAATGAGCAGTTCTTC CASSLARGGTRYNEQFF
TRBJ1-3 many TRBV27 - TGTGCCAGCAGTTTAGGACCCTCTGGAAACACCATATATTTT CASSLGPSGNTIYF
TRBJ1-5 - TRBV12-3/TRBV12-4 - TGTGCCAGCAGTTTAGCGCTCGGGCAGCTTAGCAATCAGCCCCAGCATTTT CASSLALGQLSNQPQHF
TRBJ1-5 few TRBV20-1 - TGCAGTGCTAAGGAGTATAGCAATCAGCCCCAGCATTTT CSAKEYSNQPQHF
TRBJ2-7 few TRBV7-9 - TGTGCCAGCAGCTTTGGGGGCTCCTTCTCCTACGAGCAGTACTTC CASSFGGSFSYEQYF
TRBJ2-3 - TRBV27 - TGTGCCAGCGGATACGGGGGAAACACAGATACGCAGTATTTT CASGYGGNTDTQYF
TRBJ2-5 many TRBV7-2 - TGTGCCAGCAGCCCTTCGCGGCCTATCCAAGAGACCCAGTACTTC CASSPSRPIQETQYF
TRBJ2-1 once TRBV3-1 - TGTGCCAGCAGCCAAGATCCTAGTAAGAACAATGAGCAGTTCTTC CASSQDPSKNNEQFF
TRBJ2-3 few TRBV4-2 TRBD2 TGTGCCAGCAGCCAAGCCTTCACTAGCGGGGGCGAATATACGCAGTATTTT CASSQAFTSGGEYTQYF
TRBJ1-1 few TRBV20-1 - TGCAGTGCTAGAGATCCACAGGGGAACACTGAAGCTTTCTTT CSARDPQGNTEAFF
TRBJ2-3 few TRBV6-6 - TGTGCCAGCAGAAGGCAGGGGATTGGAGATACGCAGTATTTT CASRRQGIGDTQYF
TRBJ1-2 many TRBV6-2/TRBV6-3 - TGTGCCAGCTTAGAAACACCGGGACTGCACTATGGCTACACCTTC CASLETPGLHYGYTF
TRBJ2-1 many TRBV6-5 TRBD2 TGTGCCAGCAGTTACTCCCTGAGCGGGGGGTGGAATGAGCAGTTCTTC CASSYSLSGGWNEQFF
TRBJ2-7 few TRBV6-1 - TGTGCCAGCAGTCAGTTACTCGGTCTCTACGAGCAGTACTTC CASSQLLGLYEQYF
TRBJ2-1 - TRBV24-1 - TGTGCCACCAGTGATCCACGGGGCCCGGGGAATGAGCAGTTCTTC CATSDPRGPGNEQFF
TRBJ2-6 few TRBV5-1 - TGCGCCAGCAGCTTGAGCCTCTCTGGGGCCAACGTCCTGACTTTC CASSLSLSGANVLTF
TRBJ2-3 - TRBV7-2 TRBD2 TGTGCCAGCCAACTAGCGGGGGGGCCTAATACGCAGTATTTT CASQLAGGPNTQYF
TRBJ1-1 many TRBV5-6 - TGTGCCAGCAGCTTGGTGGTACTCCGGAACACTGAAGCTTTCTTT CASSLVVLRNTEAFF
TRBJ1-2 - TRBV20-1 TRBD1 TGCAGTGCTAATCAGGGACAGGGCGGAACCTATGGCTACACCTTC CSANQGQGGTYGYTF
TRBJ2-3 many TRBV7-2 - TGTGCCAGCAGCTTAACGGGGGGACATCCCACAGATACGCAGTATTTT CASSLTGGHPTDTQYF
TRBJ2-2 - TRBV6-2/TRBV6-3 - TGTGCCAGTACTGACCCGAACGGGGAGCTGTTTTTT CASTDPNGELFF
TRBJ2-5 - TRBV25-1 - TGTGCCAGCAGTGACTCCGTGACCGCCGGCACCCAGTACTTC CASSDSVTAGTQYF
TRBJ1-1 few TRBV5-1 - TGCGCCAGCAGGGAGGGATCCGGAAACACTGAAGCTTTCTTT CASREGSGNTEAFF
TRBJ1-2 few TRBV7-2 - TGTGCCAGCAGCCACGACAGTTATGGCTACACCTTC CASSHDSYGYTF
TRBJ2-7 many TRBV7-2 - TGTGCCAGCAGCTCTAGTCTGGGTCCCTACGAGCAGTACTTC CASSSSLGPYEQYF
TRBJ1-1 few TRBV7-9 - TGTGCCAGCAGGCTTACGGGGGCAAACGAAGCTTTCTTT CASRLTGANEAFF
TRBJ2-6 - TRBV4-2 - TGTGCCAGCAGCCAACGGGGAGGCCTTTCAAGTGCTGGGGCCAACGTCCTGACTTTC CASSQRGGLSSAGANVLTF
TRBJ2-3 - TRBV15 TRBD2 TGTGCCACCAGCACCCGCCTCGGCGGGGGGGTATCAGATACGCAGTATTTT CATSTRLGGGVSDTQYF
TRBJ2-7 few TRBV11-2 TRBD2 TGTGCCAGTTCTACTAGCGGCTACGAGCAGTACTTC CASSTSGYEQYF
TRBJ2-1 - TRBV5-6 - TGTGCCAGCAGCTTGGGTCAGGGCCATGAGCAGTTCTTC CASSLGQGHEQFF
TRBJ2-7 - TRBV20-1 TRBD2 TGCAGTGCTAGGGGGACTAGCGGGGGCCTCACGTACGAGCAGTACTTC CSARGTSGGLTYEQYF
TRBJ2-5 - TRBV6-2/TRBV6-3 TRBD2 TGTGCCAGCAGCTTAACTTCTAGCGGGGGGCCAAGGACCCAGTACTTC CASSLTSSGGPRTQYF
TRBJ1-4 few TRBV7-9 - TGTGCCAGCAGGCCTACCCCGGTAGCAACTAATGAAAAACTGTTTTTT CASRPTPVATNEKLFF
TRBJ1-1 few TRBV10-3 TRBD1 TGTGCCATCAGTGAGACAGGGGGAATGAACACTGAAGCTTTCTTT CAISETGGMNTEAFF
TRBJ1-1 many TRBV28 - TGTGCCAGCAGTTTCGACAGTCTTATGAACACTGAAGCTTTCTTT CASSFDSLMNTEAFF
TRBJ2-3 - TRBV18 - TGTGCCAGCTCACCGGGAGGAGCTGCCACAGATACGCAGTATTTT CASSPGGAATDTQYF
TRBJ2-2 few TRBV6-5 - TGTGCCAGCAGTTACAGGACGGACACCGGGGAGCTGTTTTTT CASSYRTDTGELFF
TRBJ1-6 few TRBV3-1 TRBD1 TGTGCCAGCAGCCAACCTCAGGGGGCTGGGAATTCACCCCTCCACTTT CASSQPQGAGNSPLHF
TRBJ1-2 - TRBV28 - TGTGCCAGCAGTTTAGGGGGGGAACATGGCTACACCTTC CASSLGGEHGYTF